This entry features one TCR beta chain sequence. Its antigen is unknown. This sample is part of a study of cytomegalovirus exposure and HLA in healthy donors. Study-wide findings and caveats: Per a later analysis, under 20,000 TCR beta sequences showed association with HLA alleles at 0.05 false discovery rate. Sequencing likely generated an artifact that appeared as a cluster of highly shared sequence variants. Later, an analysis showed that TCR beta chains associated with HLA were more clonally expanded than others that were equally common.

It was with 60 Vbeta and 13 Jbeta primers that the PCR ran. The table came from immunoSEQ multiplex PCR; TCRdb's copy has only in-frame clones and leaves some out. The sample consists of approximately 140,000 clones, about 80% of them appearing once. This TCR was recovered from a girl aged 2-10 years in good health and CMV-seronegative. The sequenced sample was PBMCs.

The CDR3 nucleotides read TGTGCCTGTCCCACGGCGGGGGTCCCCACCGGGGAGCTGTTTTTT. Its protein is CACPTAGVPTGELFF. The chain couples TRBV30 to TRBJ2-2; TRBD2 aligns across 7 bases. V lost 6 bases and J lost 4; bases outside the gene matches: 11. There are 15 residues in the CDR3. Germline CDR1 GTSNPN, CDR2 SVGIG (reference sequence).